This T cell receptor beta chain was identified during a study of T-cell reconstitution after alpha-beta-depleted transplantation in children (dated by TCRdb to about 2016). About the full investigation: T-cell immune reconstitution after TCRalphabeta/CD19-depleted allogeneic hematopoietic cell transplantation in children was quantitatively tracked in the study by means of TCR repertoire profiling.

According to the germline V gene, CDR1 reads MGHRA and CDR2 reads YSYEKL. V is reduced by 4 bases and J by 3 bases, leaving a spacing of 12 bases between them. The CDR3 contains 14 residues, cysteine and phenylalanine counted. Only the CDR3 region is kept as DNA, spanning 42 bases read in frame from base 1. Note on this clonotype: The specificity of this receptor is unknown. Base qualities are not at hand, and no much larger clone is one base apart.

General study outcomes and caveats: Hyperexpanded clone frequencies declined over subsequent months; after one year, T-cell counts and TCRbeta diversity were mostly attributed to newly produced T cells. The apparently early recovery of alphabetaT-cell counts about two months after transplant reportedly depended on only several hundred rapidly expanded clones that came from non-depleted graft cells. In some patients, the high TCRbeta diversity seen at day 60 was put down to recipient T cells and intrathymic progenitors that had survived conditioning.

Explained via the paper, the treatment or condition label denotes: allogeneic hematopoietic cell transplantation with graft depleted of TCRalphabeta T cells and CD19 B cells. The transplant recipients were children given TCRalphabeta/CD19-depleted allogeneic hematopoietic cell grafts. The method was PCR. Sequencing used an Illumina HiSeq 2500. To normalize quantification of the TCRbeta repertoire, the TCR libraries were built with molecular barcoding that relied on unique molecular identifiers. TCRdb trimmed public reads at Q25 via fastp, called clones via MiXCR and kept in-frame beta chains. Every entry covers one CDR3 protein and lists the most common genes and DNA from its rows. The sample table shows 700,000 to 950,000 distinct CDR3 sequences, and roughly 15% are seen once. The ten top clones hold approximately 5% of the sample.

The TCR comes from a male patient aged 10-17 years who had a stem cell transplant for acute lymphoblastic leukemia, so the T cells may come from the graft donor. The chain is made from TRBV4-1 and TRBJ1-2; D gene: possibly TRBD1, on 6 matching bases. Sequencing used PBMCs, mostly from graft donor cells, obtained 360 days after TCRalphabeta/CD19-depleted stem cell transplant. The CDR3 region has the sequence CASSRTDRYYGYTF. The DNA is TGCGCCAGCAGCCGGACGGACAGATACTATGGCTACACCTTC.